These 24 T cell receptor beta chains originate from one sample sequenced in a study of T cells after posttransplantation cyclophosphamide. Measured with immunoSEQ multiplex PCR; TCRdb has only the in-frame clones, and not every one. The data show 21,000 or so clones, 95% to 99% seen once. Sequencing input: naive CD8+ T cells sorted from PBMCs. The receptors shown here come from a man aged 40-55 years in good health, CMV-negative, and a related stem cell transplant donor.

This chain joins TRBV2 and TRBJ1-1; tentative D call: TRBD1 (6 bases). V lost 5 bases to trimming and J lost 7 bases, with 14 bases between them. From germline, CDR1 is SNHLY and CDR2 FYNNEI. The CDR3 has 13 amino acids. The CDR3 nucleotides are TGTGCCAGCAGTAAAACAGGGACAAATGAAGCTTTCTTT. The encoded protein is CASSKTGTNEAFF.

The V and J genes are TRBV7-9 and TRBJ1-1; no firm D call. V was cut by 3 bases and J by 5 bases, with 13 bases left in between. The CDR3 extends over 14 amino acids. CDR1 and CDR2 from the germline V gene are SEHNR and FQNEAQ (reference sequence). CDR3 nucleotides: TGTGCCAGCAGCTTCATTACGACTGGGACTGAAGCTTTCTTT. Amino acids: CASSFITTGTEAFF.

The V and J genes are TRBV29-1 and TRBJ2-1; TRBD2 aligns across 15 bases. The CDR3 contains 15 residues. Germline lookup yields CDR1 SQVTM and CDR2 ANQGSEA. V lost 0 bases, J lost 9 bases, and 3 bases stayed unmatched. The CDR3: CSVEEGTSGRFEQFF. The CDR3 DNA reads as TGCAGCGTTGAAGAGGGGACTAGCGGGAGGTTTGAGCAGTTCTTC.

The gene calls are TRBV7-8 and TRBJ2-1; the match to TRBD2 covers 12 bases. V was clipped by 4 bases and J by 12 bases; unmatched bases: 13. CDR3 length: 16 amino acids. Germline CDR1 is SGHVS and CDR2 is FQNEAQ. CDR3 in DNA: TGTGCCAGCAGCTCCTGGACTAGCGGGGAGGTTCATGGGCAGTTCTTC. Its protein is CASSSWTSGEVHGQFF.

CDR3 in DNA: TGTGCCAGCAGCCATGGGGGGCTAGCGGGAGGGTCTCCCCACAATGAGCAGTTCTTC. This codes for CASSHGGLAGGSPHNEQFF. The chain uses TRBV7-9 and TRBJ2-1, with TRBD2 matching 12 bases. The V segment lost 5 bases and the J segment 5 bases; nucleotides outside the gene matches: 16. Germline-derived CDR1 and CDR2 are SEHNR and FQNEAQ (reference sequence). The CDR3 extends over 19 amino acids.

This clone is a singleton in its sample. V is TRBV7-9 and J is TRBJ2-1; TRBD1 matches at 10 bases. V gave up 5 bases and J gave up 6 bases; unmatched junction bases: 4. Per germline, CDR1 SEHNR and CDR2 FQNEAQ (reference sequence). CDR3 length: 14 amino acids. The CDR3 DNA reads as TGTGCCAGCAGCCTACGGACAGGGGGCAATGAGCAGTTCTTC. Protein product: CASSLRTGGNEQFF.

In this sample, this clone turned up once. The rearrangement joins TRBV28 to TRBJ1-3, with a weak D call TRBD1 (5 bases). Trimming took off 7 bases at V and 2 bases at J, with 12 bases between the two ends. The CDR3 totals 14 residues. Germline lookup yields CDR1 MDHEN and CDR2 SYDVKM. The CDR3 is CASKGPGAGNTIYF. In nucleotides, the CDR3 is TGTGCCAGCAAGGGCCCGGGGGCTGGAAACACCATATATTTT.

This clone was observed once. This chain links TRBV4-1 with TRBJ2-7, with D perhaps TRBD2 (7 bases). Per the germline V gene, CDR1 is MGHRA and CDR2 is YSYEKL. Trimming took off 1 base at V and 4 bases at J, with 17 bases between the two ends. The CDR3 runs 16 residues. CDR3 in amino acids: CASSQGSGGLFYEQYF. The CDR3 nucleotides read TGCGCCAGCAGCCAAGGGTCGGGGGGCTTATTTTACGAGCAGTACTTC.

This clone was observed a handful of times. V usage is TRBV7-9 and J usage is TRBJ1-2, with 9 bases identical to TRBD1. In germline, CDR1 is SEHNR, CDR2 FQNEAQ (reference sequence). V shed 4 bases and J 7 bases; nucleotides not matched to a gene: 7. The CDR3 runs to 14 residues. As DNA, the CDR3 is TGTGCCAGCAGCTCGGGGACAGGGTTTCGTGGCTACACCTTC. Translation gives CASSSGTGFRGYTF.

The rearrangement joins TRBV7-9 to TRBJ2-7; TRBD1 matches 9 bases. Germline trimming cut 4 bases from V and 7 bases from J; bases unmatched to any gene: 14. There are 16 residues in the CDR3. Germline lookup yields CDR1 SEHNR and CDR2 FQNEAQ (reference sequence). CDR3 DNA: TGTGCCAGCAGCTCACCGACAGGGGGACTAATGAGGGAGCAGTACTTC. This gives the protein CASSSPTGGLMREQYF.

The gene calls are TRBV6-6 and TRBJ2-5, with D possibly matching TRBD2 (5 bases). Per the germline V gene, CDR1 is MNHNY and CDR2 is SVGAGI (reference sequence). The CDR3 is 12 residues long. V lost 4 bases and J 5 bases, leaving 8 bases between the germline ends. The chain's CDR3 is CASSFTGETQYF. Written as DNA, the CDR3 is TGTGCCAGCAGTTTCACGGGGGAGACCCAGTACTTC.

The CDR3 region has the DNA TGTGCCAGCAGTGACAGGGTCCCCTACTTC. Translating it yields CASSDRVPYF. This sequence joins TRBV6-5 and TRBJ2-7, with 7 bases fitting TRBD1. V shed 5 bases and J 13 bases; nucleotides not matched to a gene: 5. This CDR3 is 10 amino acids long. Germline-derived CDR1 and CDR2 are MNHEY and SVGAGI.

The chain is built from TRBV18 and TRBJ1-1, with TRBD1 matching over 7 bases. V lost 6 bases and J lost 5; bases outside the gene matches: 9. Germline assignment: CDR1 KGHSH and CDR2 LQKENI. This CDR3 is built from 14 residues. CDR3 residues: CASSLTGVETEAFF. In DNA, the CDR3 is TGTGCCAGCTCCCTCACAGGGGTGGAGACTGAAGCTTTCTTT.

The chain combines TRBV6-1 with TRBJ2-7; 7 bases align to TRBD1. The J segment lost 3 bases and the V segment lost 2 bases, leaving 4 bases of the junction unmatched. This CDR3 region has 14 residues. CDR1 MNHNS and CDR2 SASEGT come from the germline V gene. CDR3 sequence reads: CASSERAGGYEQYF. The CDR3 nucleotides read TGTGCCAGCAGTGAAAGGGCAGGGGGCTACGAGCAGTACTTC.

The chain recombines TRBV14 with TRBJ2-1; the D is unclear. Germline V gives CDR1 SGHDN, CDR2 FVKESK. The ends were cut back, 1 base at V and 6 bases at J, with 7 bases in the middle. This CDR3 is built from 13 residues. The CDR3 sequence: CASSQALVNEQFF. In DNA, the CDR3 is TGTGCCAGCAGCCAAGCCCTAGTCAATGAGCAGTTCTTC.

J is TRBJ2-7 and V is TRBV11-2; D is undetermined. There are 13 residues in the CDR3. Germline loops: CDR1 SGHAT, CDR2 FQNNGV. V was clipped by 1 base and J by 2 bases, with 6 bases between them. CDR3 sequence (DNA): TGTGCCAGCAGCTTAGTACCAGCCTACGAGCAGTACTTC. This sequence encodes CASSLVPAYEQYF.

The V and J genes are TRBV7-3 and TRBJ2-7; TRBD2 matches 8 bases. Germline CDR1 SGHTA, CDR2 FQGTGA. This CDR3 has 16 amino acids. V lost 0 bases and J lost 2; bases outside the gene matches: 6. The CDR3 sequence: CASSLTGGGPTYEQYF. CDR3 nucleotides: TGTGCCAGCAGCTTAACCGGCGGGGGGCCCACCTACGAGCAGTACTTC.

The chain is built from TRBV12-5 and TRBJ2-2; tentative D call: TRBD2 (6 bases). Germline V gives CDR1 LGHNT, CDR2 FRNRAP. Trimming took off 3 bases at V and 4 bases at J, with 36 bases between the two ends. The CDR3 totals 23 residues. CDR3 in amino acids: CASGFSKFWTKFWPQDTTGELFF. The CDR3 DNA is TGTGCTAGTGGTTTTTCAAAATTCTGGACTAAATTCTGGCCTCAGGATACCACCGGGGAGCTGTTTTTT. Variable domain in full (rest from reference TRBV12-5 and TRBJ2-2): DARVTQTPRHKVTEMGQEVTMRCQPILGHNTVFWYRQTMMQGLELLAYFRNRAPLDDSGMPKDRFSAEMPDATLATLKIQPSEPRDSAVYFCASGFSKFWTKFWPQDTTGELFFGEGSRLTVL.

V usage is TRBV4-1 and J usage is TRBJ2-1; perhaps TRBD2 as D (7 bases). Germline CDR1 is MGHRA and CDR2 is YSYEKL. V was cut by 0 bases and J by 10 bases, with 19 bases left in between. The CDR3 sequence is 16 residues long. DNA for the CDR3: TGCGCCAGCAGCCAAGATATAGGGGCGGGGGCCCAGGAGCAGTTCTTC. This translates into CASSQDIGAGAQEQFF.

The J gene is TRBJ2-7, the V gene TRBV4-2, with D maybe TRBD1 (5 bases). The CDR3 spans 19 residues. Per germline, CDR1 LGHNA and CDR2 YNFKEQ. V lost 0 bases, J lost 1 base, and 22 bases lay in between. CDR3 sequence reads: CASSQDLIGVAVGSYEQYF. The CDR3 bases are TGTGCCAGCAGCCAAGATCTGATAGGGGTGGCGGTGGGGTCCTACGAGCAGTACTTC.

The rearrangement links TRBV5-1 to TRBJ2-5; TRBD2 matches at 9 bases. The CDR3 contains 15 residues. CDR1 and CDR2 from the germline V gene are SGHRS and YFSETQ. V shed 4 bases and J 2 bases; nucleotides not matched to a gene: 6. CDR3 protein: CASSLRLAAQETQYF. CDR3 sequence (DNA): TGCGCCAGCAGCCTAAGACTAGCGGCTCAAGAGACCCAGTACTTC.

Here the CDR3 reads CASRWGTSGSFDEQYF. CDR3 nucleotide sequence: TGTGCCAGCAGGTGGGGGACTAGCGGGAGTTTCGACGAGCAGTACTTC. This chain links TRBV27 with TRBJ2-5, with 14 positions matching TRBD2. The end of the DNA is better explained by TRBJ2-7, so the J call may be wrong. The germline V gene has CDR1 MNHEY and CDR2 SMNVEV (reference sequence). The CDR3 loop spans 16 amino acids.

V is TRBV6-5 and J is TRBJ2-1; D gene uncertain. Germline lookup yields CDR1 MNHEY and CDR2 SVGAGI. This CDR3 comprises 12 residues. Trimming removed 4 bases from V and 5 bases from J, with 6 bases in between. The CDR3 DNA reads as TGTGCCAGCAGTTTTAATAACAATGAGCAGTTCTTC. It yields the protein CASSFNNNEQFF.

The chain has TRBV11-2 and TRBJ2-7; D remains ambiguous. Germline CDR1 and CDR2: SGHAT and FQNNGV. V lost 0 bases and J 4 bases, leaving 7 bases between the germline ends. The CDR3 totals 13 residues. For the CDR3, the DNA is TGTGCCAGCAGCTTAGAAGCAGCGTACGAGCAGTACTTC. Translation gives CASSLEAAYEQYF.